This T cell receptor (beta chain) was sequenced during a study of shared clonotypes between healthy human individuals. Naive CD8 cells comprised CD45RO-negative, CCR7-positively selected cells, excluding terminally differentiated effector memory CD45RA+ cells. Everyone who donated was a Caucasian adult who lived in Nashville, Tennessee. CDR3 size: 15 residues. Germline V gives CDR1 SGHDN, CDR2 FVKESK. Sequenced by immunoSEQ multiplex PCR; TCRdb stores in-frame clones only, minus some. This table has about 750,000 clones, over 90% appearing once. For this clone: Its antigen is undetermined. The junction does not match germline at one end; this may be a read error. Other DNA sequences from this sample encode an identical CDR3 as well.

Findings and limits, study-wide: Between a handful of donors, naive CD4 clonotypes were shared at a level of about 5%.

The receptor's source is a man aged 30 to 45 in good health. V is TRBV14 and J is TRBJ2-7; D remains unclear. The sequenced sample consisted of naive CD8+ T cells sorted from blood. CDR3 loop: CASSQERRWSDEQYF. CDR3 DNA: TGTGCCAGCAGCCAAGAAAGAAGATGGAGCGACGAGCAGTACTTT.